The rows below give T cell receptor beta chains drawn from one sample of a study of cytomegalovirus exposure and HLA in healthy donors. The method was immunoSEQ multiplex PCR; TCRdb's version includes in-frame clones alone and lacks a portion of them. This sample contains about 200,000 clones. Sequencing used PBMCs. All receptors derive from a girl aged 2 to 10 in good health and CMV-seropositive. The CDR3 runs from the conserved cysteine through the conserved F or W. Fields, in order: J gene, D gene, V gene, CDR3 DNA, CDR3 protein. The D gene is left open where the match is weak.

TRBJ2-1	.	TRBV19	TGTGCCAGTAGTACGGTTAGCGGAGATGAGCAGTTCTTC	CASSTVSGDEQFF
TRBJ1-1	.	TRBV11-2	TGTGCCAGCAGCTTAGAGAGTACCAACACTGAAGCTTTCTTT	CASSLESTNTEAFF
TRBJ1-2	TRBD1	TRBV5-4	TGTGCCAGCAGCCGGGACAGGGCAAACTATGGCTACACCTTC	CASSRDRANYGYTF
TRBJ2-7	.	TRBV19	TGTGCCAGTAGCAGCCGGGTTACAGGGATCAAGTACGAGCAGTACTTC	CASSSRVTGIKYEQYF
TRBJ2-7	.	TRBV28	TGTGCCAGCAGACAACAGGGCTCCTACGAGCAGTACTTC	CASRQQGSYEQYF
TRBJ2-3	TRBD2	TRBV15	TGTGCCACCAGCAGAGATGGTGGGACTAGCAGGAGCACAGATACGCAGTATTTT	CATSRDGGTSRSTDTQYF
TRBJ2-7	TRBD1	TRBV28	TGTGCCAGTACCCACAGGGGATCGCTCGACGAGCAGTACTTC	CASTHRGSLDEQYF
TRBJ2-5	TRBD2	TRBV9	TGTGCCAGCAGCGCCCGGACTAGCGGGGGCGAGACCCAGTACTTC	CASSARTSGGETQYF
TRBJ2-1	TRBD2	TRBV7-9	TGTGCCAGCAGCCCCGGACTAGCGGGAGATGAGCAGTTCTTC	CASSPGLAGDEQFF
TRBJ2-1	TRBD2	TRBV5-8	TGTGCCGGAAAGGGACTAGCGGGACCCCTGTTCTTC	CAGKGLAGPLFF
TRBJ2-1	.	TRBV19	TGTGCCAGTAGTTTGAGGGGGGGCTACAATGAGCAGTTCTTC	CASSLRGGYNEQFF
TRBJ1-2	.	TRBV19	TGTGCCAGTAGTATTCCCGGGAATGGCTACACCTTC	CASSIPGNGYTF
TRBJ2-5	TRBD1	TRBV28	TGTGCCAGCAGCCTGACCCAGGGGGCTGGTGAGACCCAGTACTTC	CASSLTQGAGETQYF
TRBJ1-5	TRBD1	TRBV6-6	TGTGCCAGCAGTTACCGGGACAGGGTGGGTAATCAGCCCCAGCATTTT	CASSYRDRVGNQPQHF
TRBJ2-7	TRBD2	TRBV6-5	TGTGCCAGCAGCCAGGGACTAGGGTCTCACGAGCAGTACTTC	CASSQGLGSHEQYF
TRBJ1-2	.	TRBV6-5	TGTGCCAGCAGTTACGGGGGGGACTATGGCTACACCTTC	CASSYGGDYGYTF
TRBJ1-2	TRBD1	TRBV5-1	TGCGCCAGCAGCATTGGGACAGGGGATGGCTACACCTTC	CASSIGTGDGYTF
TRBJ2-7	.	TRBV5-1	TGCGCCAGCAGGGGGGGTAGGGGCGAGCAGTACTTC	CASRGGRGEQYF
TRBJ1-2	.	TRBV6-5	TGTGCCAGCAGTCCCCGCAGGGACTATGGCTACACCTTC	CASSPRRDYGYTF
TRBJ2-1	.	TRBV7-9	TGTGCCAGCGCCCAAGGACAGTACAATGAGCAGTTCTTC	CASAQGQYNEQFF
TRBJ1-4	TRBD1	TRBV6-5	TGTGCCAGCAGTGCGGGACAGGATCCCGAAAAACTGTTTTTT	CASSAGQDPEKLFF
TRBJ2-4	TRBD2	TRBV4-2	TGTGCCAGCAGCCAGGAACTAGCGCTAGCCAAAAACATTCAGTACTTC	CASSQELALAKNIQYF
TRBJ2-1	TRBD2	TRBV4-2	TGTGCCAGCAGCCCAAGAGCTAGCGGGAGGGATGAGCAGTTCTTC	CASSPRASGRDEQFF
TRBJ1-5	.	TRBV6-5	TGTGCCAGCAGTTATTCAGAATCGGCGGATCAGCCCCAGCATTTT	CASSYSESADQPQHF
TRBJ2-3	TRBD2	TRBV15	TGTGCCACCAGCAGAAATCAGGGAGGGGCAGATACGCAGTATTTT	CATSRNQGGADTQYF
TRBJ2-2	.	TRBV2	TGTGCCAGCAGTGTTGGGGACTCAGCTTTCACCGGGGAGCTGTTTTTT	CASSVGDSAFTGELFF
TRBJ1-5	.	TRBV27	TGTGCCAGCAGCCCCCCCCCAGGTAACAATCAGCCCCAGCATTTT	CASSPPPGNNQPQHF
TRBJ2-7	TRBD1	TRBV19	TGTGCCAGTAGTATATTGGGACAGGGGGCTTACGAGCAGTACTTC	CASSILGQGAYEQYF
TRBJ2-1	TRBD2	TRBV5-8	TGTGCCAGCAGCAGTAGCGGGAGGGGTTTTAATGAGCAGTTCTTC	CASSSSGRGFNEQFF
TRBJ2-7	TRBD2	TRBV28	TGTGCCAGCAGTTCCCCGGGCGGGAGGGCCAGCTACGAGCAGTACTTC	CASSSPGGRASYEQYF
TRBJ1-2	.	TRBV6-1	TGTGCCAGCAACCCCCCCGCCCGGGACTTTGGTGGCTACACCTTC	CASNPPARDFGGYTF
TRBJ1-4	.	TRBV7-9	TGTGCCAGCAGCCCGAGGGCCGACGAAAAACTGTTTTTT	CASSPRADEKLFF
TRBJ2-1	.	TRBV12-5	TGTGCTAGTGGTTTTAGCCCTAAGGGGGGGCAGGGCGAGCAGTTCTTC	CASGFSPKGGQGEQFF
TRBJ1-5	.	TRBV5-1	TGCGCCAGCAGCTTGGTGGGCAGGGCGAAGGATCAGCCCCAGCATTTT	CASSLVGRAKDQPQHF
TRBJ2-1	.	TRBV5-5	TGTGCCAGCAGCTTTATCGGTCTTGAGCAGTTCTTC	CASSFIGLEQFF
TRBJ2-5	TRBD1	TRBV5-1	TGCGCCAGCAGCACCGGACAGGTGATGGAGACCCAGTACTTC	CASSTGQVMETQYF
TRBJ1-4	.	TRBV5-4	TGTGCCAGCAGCTTCAGGGGCGACAGCGAAAAACTGTTTTTT	CASSFRGDSEKLFF
TRBJ2-1	.	TRBV5-4	TGTGCCAGCAGCTCGGCGCGGACTAATCAATACAATGAGCAGTTCTTC	CASSSARTNQYNEQFF
TRBJ2-1	.	TRBV9	TGTGCCAGCAGCGCGTCTAGCAATGAGCAGTTCTTC	CASSASSNEQFF
TRBJ1-4	TRBD1	TRBV5-1	TGCGCCAGCAGCCCGACAGGGAGGTCGGAAAAACTGTTTTTT	CASSPTGRSEKLFF
TRBJ1-5	.	TRBV19	TGTGCCAGTAGTACCGACAGGCGGGTCCAGCCCCAGCATTTT	CASSTDRRVQPQHF
TRBJ2-5	TRBD1	TRBV7-6	TGTGCCAGCAGCTTCTACAGGGGGCCGGGAGAGACCCAGTACTTC	CASSFYRGPGETQYF
TRBJ2-3	.	TRBV5-1	TGCGCCAGCAGCTTGGGATGGCGGGAGAGGGGGGCAGATACGCAGTATTTT	CASSLGWRERGADTQYF
TRBJ1-2	TRBD1	TRBV6-5	TGTGCCAGCAGAGATCAGGGGGCTAGGTATGGCTACACCTTC	CASRDQGARYGYTF
TRBJ2-7	TRBD2	TRBV6-1	TGTGCCAGCAGTGAAATGATGGCGGGGGTAGCCTACGAGCAGTACTTC	CASSEMMAGVAYEQYF